The entry below gives a single T cell receptor beta chain sequence along with its context. The antigen remains undetermined. The ends lost 5 bases at V and 0 bases at J; junction bases unmatched: 5. The CDR3 is 16 amino acids. Per the germline V gene, CDR1 is LNHDA and CDR2 is SQIVND (reference sequence). TCR beta sequencing was performed on blood CD8+ and CD4+ T cells. Negative isolation yielded CD4+ and CD8+ T cells, and FACS enriched TEMRA cells. This sample is drawn from a study of CD8 T cells in Susac syndrome. RNA was extracted with the RNeasy kit, and a quantity of about 0.45 to 1 ug was reverse transcribed using random hexamers. With immunoSEQ multiplex PCR, TCR beta CDR3 was amplified across 54 Vbeta and 13 Jbeta. TCRdb re-derived calls from the immunoSEQ multiplex PCR reads in MiXCR, one entry per CDR3 protein. The table has around 56,000 distinct CDR3 sequences, over 85% seen once. Findings and caveats of the study: It was acknowledged in the study that the number of individuals who were included in its TCR sequencing and HLA analysis was relatively small.

This chain connects TRBV19 to TRBJ2-1; 9 positions agree with TRBD2. The sequencing input was CD8+ T cells from PBMCs. This TCR derives from a human donor in good health. The CDR3 reads CASSALAGSSYNEQFF. In DNA, the CDR3 is TGTGCCAGTAGTGCCCTAGCGGGGAGCTCCTACAATGAGCAGTTCTTC.